The present T cell receptor beta chain was sequenced within a study of T cell changes during pregnancy in multiple sclerosis. Profiled with immunoSEQ multiplex PCR; TCRdb holds only in-frame clones, not every one. The table records tens of thousands of clones, more than 80% of them present only once. The V gene's germline CDR1 is SGHNT and CDR2 YYREEE (reference sequence). The ends were cut back, 4 bases at V and 7 bases at J, with 14 bases in the middle. This CDR3 has 13 residues. The receptor's source is a female donor in good health, enrolled as a control in a pregnancy study. The material was CD4+ T cells from peripheral blood mononuclear cells, obtained in the third trimester of pregnancy. The chain couples TRBV5-4 to TRBJ1-1; a weak D match, TRBD1 (5 bases). In DNA form, the CDR3 reads TGTGCCAGCAGCAGCTTTTGGGGCGGTGAAGCTTTCTTT. Its protein product is CASSSFWGGEAFF.